Presented here are 6 T cell receptor beta chains from one specimen sequenced in a study of identical twins. MiXCR, run by TCRdb on the 5' RACE reads, gives a single entry per CDR3 protein. The sample consists of around 300,000 distinct CDR3 sequences, about 8% of them appearing once. The same sample was also used in a study of yellow fever vaccine responses in identical twins.

The sequencing sample was made of memory (CD45RO+) T cells sorted from blood. The receptors here all came from a woman under 30 in good health.

The chain has TRBV28 and TRBJ2-1, with TRBD2 matching over 9 bases. The J segment lost 7 bases and the V segment lost 2 bases, leaving 6 bases of the junction unmatched. This CDR3 is 15 amino acids long. CDR1 and CDR2 from the germline V gene are MDHEN and SYDVKM. DNA for the CDR3: TGTGCCAGCAGTTTAGCGGCTAGCGGGACAAATGAGCAGTTCTTC. Its protein product is CASSLAASGTNEQFF.

V gene TRBV20-1 combines with J gene TRBJ1-2, with TRBD1 matching 10 bases. V lost 3 bases and J lost 6; bases outside the gene matches: 7. CDR1 DFQATT and CDR2 SNEGSKA come from the germline V gene (reference sequence). The CDR3 is 14 residues long. For the CDR3, the DNA is TGCAGTGCTAGCAGACAGGGGGCGTCGGATGGCTACACCTTC. Translating gives CSASRQGASDGYTF.

This clonotype has a count of ten or more. The chain carries TRBV28 and TRBJ2-2, with TRBD2 identical over 10 bases. The ends lost 7 bases at V and 5 bases at J; junction bases unmatched: 1. The CDR3 extends over 13 amino acids. Germline CDR1 reads MDHEN; CDR2 reads SYDVKM. The CDR3 nucleotides are TGTGCCAGCAAGGGACTAGCGACCGGGGAGCTGTTTTTT. Residues: CASKGLATGELFF. The full variable domain, completed using reference TRBV28 and TRBJ2-2, is DVKVTQSSRYLVKRTGEKVFLECVQDMDHENMFWYRQDPGLGLRLIYFSYDVKMKEKGDIPEGYSVSREKKERFSLILESASTNQTSMYLCASKGLATGELFFGEGSRLTVL.

In its sample, this clonotype was seen a few times. This chain uses TRBV7-8 with TRBJ1-2; 9 nucleotides agree with TRBD1. The germline gives CDR1 SGHVS, CDR2 FQNEAQ. The V and J ends lost 8 bases and 3 bases, in that order; junction bases with no gene match: 10. The CDR3 covers 15 residues. The CDR3 region is CASAIGGQGHYGYTF. CDR3 bases: TGTGCCAGCGCGATTGGGGGACAGGGCCACTATGGCTACACCTTC.

As DNA, the CDR3 is TGTGCCAGTAGTATGGTTAGGACAGGGACTAGCAATCAGCCCCAGCATTTT. This translates into CASSMVRTGTSNQPQHF. The rearrangement uses TRBV19 and TRBJ1-5, with 8 positions matching TRBD1. This CDR3 has 17 residues. V trimming: 3 bases; J trimming: 0 bases; junction bases outside the gene matches: 7. CDR1 is LNHDA, CDR2 SQIVND, per germline (reference sequence).

Ten or more counts support this clonotype. The rearrangement joins TRBV20-1 to TRBJ1-2; D is undetermined. Trimming shortened V by 7 bases and J by 3 bases, and 21 bases separated the two germline ends. There are 15 residues in the CDR3. CDR1 and CDR2 (germline): DFQATT, SNEGSKA (reference sequence). The DNA of the CDR3 is TGCAGTGGGCGGCCCCCTTTTCCGCTCTACTATGGCTACACCTTC. Translation: CSGRPPFPLYYGYTF.